Presented here are 18 T cell receptor beta chains from one specimen sequenced in a study of cytomegalovirus exposure and HLA in healthy donors. Profiling relied on immunoSEQ multiplex PCR, and the TCRdb table lists in-frame clones only, not all of them. The sample has 95,000 to 150,000 clones; 89% are singletons. The sample consisted of PBMCs. These receptor sequences come from a woman between 18 and 30 years old in good health and CMV-seronegative.

The J gene is TRBJ1-3, the V gene TRBV5-4, with D unresolved. CDR3 length: 15 amino acids. The V end was cut by 2 bases, the J end by 0 bases, with 9 bases between. CDR1 and CDR2 (germline): SGHNT, YYREEE (reference sequence). The CDR3 nucleotides read TGTGCCAGCAGCTTTCCACAGAGCTCTGGAAACACCATATATTTT. Protein sequence: CASSFPQSSGNTIYF.

The CDR3 sequence: CASSRGGLPEAFF. The CDR3 bases are TGTGCCAGCAGTAGGGGGGGCCTCCCTGAAGCTTTCTTT. V usage is TRBV27 and J usage is TRBJ1-1; D might be TRBD1 (6 bases). In germline, CDR1 is MNHEY, CDR2 SMNVEV (reference sequence). V lost 5 bases and J lost 6, with 13 bases in between. CDR3 size: 13 residues.

CDR3 region: CAKCQLYEQYF. CDR3 nucleotides: TGTGCTAAGTGCCAACTTTACGAGCAGTACTTC. The rearrangement links TRBV30 to TRBJ2-7; D gene unclear. The CDR3 covers 11 residues. The germline V gene encodes CDR1 GTSNPN and CDR2 SVGIG (reference sequence).

The CDR3 here is CASSSPRTGRMNTEAFF. In DNA form, the CDR3 reads TGTGCCAGCAGTTCCCCGCGGACAGGGAGGATGAACACTGAAGCTTTCTTT. The chain joins TRBV28 to TRBJ1-1; 8 bases are shared with TRBD1. The CDR3 covers 17 residues. CDR1 is MDHEN and CDR2 is SYDVKM in the germline V gene. V lost 4 bases to trimming and J lost 0 bases; unmatched junction nucleotides: 10.

The gene calls are TRBV4-2 and TRBJ1-1; D ambiguous. The CDR3 covers 13 residues. The germline V gene encodes CDR1 LGHNA and CDR2 YNFKEQ. Trimming took off 4 bases at V and 3 bases at J, with 9 bases between the two ends. The DNA for the CDR3 is TGTGCCAGCAGCCGCGGGGTCGACACTGAAGCTTTCTTT. It translates to CASSRGVDTEAFF.

The CDR3 DNA reads TGTGCCAGCAGCCGGAGCCAGTGGGAGACCCAGTACTTC. Translating it yields CASSRSQWETQYF. The chain couples TRBV14 to TRBJ2-5; D uncertain. Trimming left V 4 bases short and J 5 bases short, with 11 bases between. The CDR3 runs 13 residues. Per the germline V gene, CDR1 is SGHDN and CDR2 is FVKESK.

The V call is TRBV7-9, the J call TRBJ2-1; D may be TRBD2 (5 bases). CDR3 length equals 16 residues. CDR1 and CDR2 (germline): SEHNR, FQNEAQ (reference sequence). V lost 5 bases and J lost 6, with 20 bases in between. Here the CDR3 reads CASSPSLVSRPNEQFF. CDR3 DNA sequence: TGTGCCAGCAGCCCTAGCTTGGTGAGCCGCCCCAATGAGCAGTTCTTC. Based on the CDR3 plus reference TRBV7-9 and TRBJ2-1, the full variable domain is DTGVSQNPRHKITKRGQNVTFRCDPISEHNRLYWYRQTLGQGPEFLTYFQNEAQLEKSRLLSDRFSAERPKGSFSTLEIQRTEQGDSAMYLCASSPSLVSRPNEQFFGPGTRLTVL.

The chain employs TRBV29-1 and TRBJ1-1; maybe TRBD1 (6 bases). CDR1 and CDR2 from the germline V gene are SQVTM and ANQGSEA. V dropped 2 bases and J dropped 8 bases, with 12 bases sitting between them. The length of the CDR3 is 12 residues. The CDR3 region is CSVESGVDEAFF. CDR3 sequence (DNA): TGCAGCGTTGAATCAGGGGTTGACGAAGCTTTCTTT.

This clone was counted once. The chain combines TRBV4-1 with TRBJ2-5; TRBD2 might be the D (6 bases). Trimming took 2 bases from V and 5 from J, leaving 18 bases between them. Germline V gene data show CDR1 as MGHRA and CDR2 as YSYEKL. The CDR3 length is 16 residues. CDR3 region: CASSQYSGGLRETQYF. In DNA form, the CDR3 reads TGCGCCAGCAGCCAATATAGCGGAGGTCTAAGGGAGACCCAGTACTTC.

This clone was recorded once. The V call is TRBV5-1, the J call TRBJ1-1; D is perhaps TRBD1 (6 bases). The V end was cut by 4 bases, the J end by 4 bases, with 17 bases between. Germline V CDR1 and CDR2: SGHRS, YFSETQ. The CDR3 sequence is 15 residues long. The CDR3 coding sequence is TGCGCCAGCAGCCCTGGGGGGGGCGAGGGCACTGAAGCTTTCTTT. Translation: CASSPGGGEGTEAFF. The full variable domain, with the rest looked up from reference TRBV5-1 and TRBJ1-1, is KAGVTQTPRYLIKTRGQQVTLSCSPISGHRSVSWYQQTPGQGLQFLFEYFSETQRNKGNFPGRFSGRQFSNSRSEMNVSTLELGDSALYLCASSPGGGEGTEAFFGQGTRLTVV.

About this clone: Other DNA sequences from this sample encode an identical CDR3 as well. V and J are TRBV19 and TRBJ2-7; D possibly corresponds to TRBD1 (5 bases). CDR3 length: 14 residues. Germline CDR1 reads LNHDA; CDR2 reads SQIVND (reference sequence). Trimming stripped 3 bases from V and 3 bases from J, with 12 bases between. CDR3 DNA: TGTGCCAGTAGTATTGGTCGGCAGGGCTACGAGCAGTACTTC. Protein: CASSIGRQGYEQYF.

The rearrangement joins TRBV28 to TRBJ2-1; no clear D. From germline, CDR1 is MDHEN and CDR2 SYDVKM. The length of the CDR3 is 12 residues. V lost 3 bases, J lost 8 bases, and 8 bases lay in between. This CDR3 reads CASSLRHDEQFF. In DNA, the CDR3 is TGTGCCAGCAGTTTGCGGCATGATGAGCAGTTCTTC.

V and J are TRBV2 and TRBJ2-1; TRBD2 aligns across 8 bases. The junction had 17 bases not matched to a gene; V was cut back by 3 bases and J by 4 bases. The CDR3 has 19 amino acids. CDR1 SNHLY and CDR2 FYNNEI come from the germline V gene. CDR3 sequence (DNA): TGTGCCAGCAGTGATATAAAAACAACTAGCGGCCGCGGGTACAATGAGCAGTTCTTC. Amino acid sequence: CASSDIKTTSGRGYNEQFF.

The chain has TRBV9 and TRBJ2-3; perhaps TRBD2 as D (7 bases). CDR3 size: 13 residues. The V gene lost 0 bases and the J gene lost 6 bases, with 8 bases spanning the gap. Germline-derived CDR1 and CDR2 are SGDLS and YYNGEE. DNA of the CDR3: TGTGCCAGCAGCGTAGGCGGGGGCGATACGCAGTATTTT. As protein: CASSVGGGDTQYF.

The rearrangement links TRBV9 to TRBJ2-1, with TRBD2 identical over 12 bases. After removal of 6 bases from V and 9 bases from J, the junction contained 7 bases not matched to a gene. The length of the CDR3 is 14 residues. In germline, CDR1 is SGDLS, CDR2 YYNGEE. CDR3 in amino acids: CASTLAGGRGEQFF. The CDR3 coding sequence is TGTGCCAGCACCCTAGCGGGAGGGAGGGGTGAGCAGTTCTTC.

The chain has TRBV6-5 and TRBJ1-2, with D perhaps TRBD1 (6 bases). This CDR3 spans 14 amino acids. V was trimmed by 4 bases and J by 5 bases, leaving 14 bases between them. The germline V gene encodes CDR1 MNHEY and CDR2 SVGAGI. The CDR3 reads CASSSRTVLYGYTF. The CDR3 DNA reads TGTGCCAGCAGTTCCCGGACAGTATTGTATGGCTACACCTTC.

The V and J genes are TRBV11-3 and TRBJ2-1; D perhaps matches TRBD2 (6 bases). With 5 bases removed from V and 4 bases from J, the gap between germline ends came to 18 bases. This CDR3 contains 16 residues. The germline V gene has CDR1 SGHNT and CDR2 YENEEA. Here the CDR3 DNA reads TGTGCCAGCAGCGAGAGGGACTTCAATATTTACAATGAGCAGTTCTTC. This gives the protein CASSERDFNIYNEQFF.

The chain has TRBV10-3 and TRBJ2-3; TRBD1 agrees at 8 bases. CDR3 length: 15 residues. J gave up 3 bases and V 8 bases, and 10 bases lay outside the gene matches. CDR1 is ENHRY, CDR2 SYGVKD, per germline. The CDR3 nucleotides read TGTGCCATCTCTGCCCCAAGACAGGGGACAGATACGCAGTATTTT. It codes for CAISAPRQGTDTQYF.